One and the same sample provided the 25 T cell receptor beta chains below, sequenced in a study of cytotoxic CD8 clonotypes in ibrutinib-treated CLL (dated by TCRdb to 2020 to 2022). The library relied on the immunoSEQ multiplex PCR assay. TCRdb retrieved this table from immuneACCESS and kept in-frame rearrangements only. Not all clones are present; in checked studies, unresolved V genes account for under half, and no reason is known for the remainder. This sample comprises tens of thousands of clones, approximately 72% of them detected only once. Roughly 8.1% of the sample goes to the ten largest clones. Sequencing used PBMCs, obtained before ibrutinib treatment. The receptor source for this set is a human donor with chronic lymphocytic leukemia.

The chain employs TRBV2 and TRBJ2-1; D possibly corresponds to TRBD2 (5 bases). With 1 base removed from V and 5 bases from J, the gap between germline ends came to 9 bases. Germline lookup yields CDR1 SNHLY and CDR2 FYNNEI. This CDR3 has 14 amino acids. The CDR3 protein is CASSEGARDNEQFF. The DNA for the CDR3 is TGTGCCAGCAGTGAAGGGGCGAGGGACAATGAGCAGTTCTTC.

V gene TRBV7-2 combines with J gene TRBJ1-2, with 10 bases fitting TRBD1. The CDR3 consists of 14 residues. With V trimmed by 5 bases and J by 8 bases, 8 bases remained unmatched. The germline V gene has CDR1 SGHTA and CDR2 FQGNSA. The CDR3 reads CASSPDRGLDGYTF. In DNA form, the CDR3 reads TGTGCCAGCAGCCCTGACAGGGGGCTCGACGGCTACACCTTC.

V is TRBV30 and J is TRBJ1-2, with D unclear. V shed 0 bases and J shed 5 bases, with 7 bases lying between them. The CDR3 length is 12 residues. Germline values: CDR1 GTSNPN, CDR2 SVGIG (reference sequence). CDR3: CAWSVQMYGYTF. The CDR3 DNA reads TGTGCCTGGAGTGTACAGATGTATGGCTACACCTTC. The full variable domain, in which reference TRBV30 and TRBJ1-2 provide the parts outside the CDR3, is SQTIHQWPATLVQPVGSPLSLECTVEGTSNPNLYWYRQAAGRGLQLLFYSVGIGQISSEVPQNLSASRPQDRQFILSSKKLLLSDSGFYLCAWSVQMYGYTFGSGTRLTVV.

The CDR3 here is CASSSLAGQKETQYF. CDR3 bases: TGTGCCAGCAGTTCTTTAGCGGGGCAGAAAGAGACCCAGTACTTC. V and J are TRBV28 and TRBJ2-5, with 8 bases that match TRBD2. This CDR3 is built from 15 residues. V lost 4 bases and J lost 3; bases outside the gene matches: 7. CDR1 and CDR2 from the germline V gene are MDHEN and SYDVKM.

The rearrangement joins TRBV15 to TRBJ1-2, with a weak D call TRBD1 (5 bases). The CDR3 contains 12 residues. The germline V and J ends were trimmed by 0 bases and 7 bases, with 6 bases remaining between them. Looked up from germline, CDR1 is LNHNV and CDR2 is YYDKDF (reference sequence). This chain's CDR3 is CATSRDQGGYTF. As DNA, the CDR3 is TGTGCCACCAGCAGAGATCAGGGTGGCTACACCTTC.

The chain is built from TRBV5-6 and TRBJ2-2; 9 bases line up with TRBD1. Germline values: CDR1 SGHDT, CDR2 YYEEEE. The J segment lost 4 bases and the V segment lost 0 bases, leaving 4 bases of the junction unmatched. CDR3 length: 16 residues. The DNA of the CDR3 is TGTGCCAGCAGCTTGGTCGAGACAGGGGGCACCGGGGAGCTGTTTTTT. Its protein product is CASSLVETGGTGELFF.

There are a few counts of this clone. The chain links TRBV6-5 to TRBJ2-3; D call uncertain. CDR1 and CDR2 from the germline V gene are MNHEY and SVGAGI. The CDR3 length is 13 residues. Trimming removed 4 bases from V and 0 bases from J, with 5 bases in between. CDR3: CASSWVSTDTQYF. The CDR3 coding sequence is TGTGCCAGCAGTTGGGTGAGCACAGATACGCAGTATTTT.

The chain joins TRBV28 to TRBJ1-1, with D possibly TRBD1 on 5 matching bases. Trimming took off 8 bases at V and 10 bases at J, with 20 bases between the two ends. This CDR3 contains 13 residues. Germline CDR1 and CDR2: MDHEN and SYDVKM. This chain's CDR3 is CASSDRDFRRAFF. CDR3 DNA sequence: TGTGCCAGCTCCGACCGGGACTTTCGGAGAGCTTTCTTT.

The V and J genes are TRBV30 and TRBJ2-7, with 13 bases fitting TRBD2. Germline V lookup: CDR1 GTSNPN, CDR2 SVGIG (reference sequence). The CDR3 consists of 14 residues. V lost 6 bases and J lost 6; bases outside the gene matches: 8. The CDR3 DNA reads as TGTGCCTGTACTAGCGGGAGGGCCGGGGCCGAGCAGTACTTC. It codes for CACTSGRAGAEQYF.

This clone was counted a few times. The chain carries TRBV6-5 and TRBJ1-2, with D hard to call. This CDR3 comprises 13 residues. V was pared by 6 bases and J by 2 bases, with 10 bases between. The germline V gene has CDR1 MNHEY and CDR2 SVGAGI. This CDR3 reads CASSQDGNYGYTF. CDR3 nucleotide sequence: TGTGCCAGCAGCCAGGACGGAAACTATGGCTACACCTTC.

This clone showed up just once. The rearrangement joins TRBV12-2 to TRBJ2-4; TRBD1, as called in the table, went unchecked against the DNA. TRBV12-2 represents a pseudogene. The CDR3 totals 21 residues. DNA of the CDR3: TGTGCAAGTCGCTTACATCCCTACGGGACAGGGGGCTCCCTGGCCAAAAACATTCAGTACTTC. Protein sequence: CASRLHPYGTGGSLAKNIQYF.

V and J are TRBV29-1 and TRBJ1-2, with 8 bases identical to TRBD1. CDR3 length equals 13 residues. The trim removed 7 bases at V and 0 bases at J, leaving 4 bases unmatched. Looked up from germline, CDR1 is SQVTM and CDR2 is ANQGSEA. The CDR3 loop reads CSGMDRANYGYTF. CDR3 bases: TGCAGCGGCATGGACAGGGCTAACTATGGCTACACCTTC.

The chain carries TRBV1 and TRBJ2-2; the table names TRBD2, a call not compared with the DNA. TRBV1 is a pseudogene locus. The CDR3 contains 18 residues. The CDR3 loop reads CTSSQEGRLAGRAGELFF. DNA of the CDR3: TGCACCAGCAGCCAAGAAGGCAGGCTAGCGGGACGAGCCGGGGAGCTGTTTTTT.

This chain connects TRBV28 to TRBJ2-6; 7 bases are shared with TRBD2. This CDR3 has 17 residues. The V and J ends lost 3 bases and 0 bases, in that order; junction bases with no gene match: 5. CDR1 is MDHEN, CDR2 SYDVKM, per germline. The CDR3 region has the DNA TGTGCCAGCAGTTTGGGGGGGTCCCGCTCTGGGGCCAACGTCCTGACTTTC. Its protein product is CASSLGGSRSGANVLTF.

The V and J genes are TRBV5-6 and TRBJ2-3; 11 bases fit TRBD2. CDR1 and CDR2 from the germline V gene are SGHDT and YYEEEE. The CDR3 spans 16 residues. Trimming took 2 bases from V and 1 from J; bases not matched to a gene: 3. The CDR3 protein is CASSFLAGGGTDTQYF. CDR3 coding DNA: TGTGCCAGCAGCTTCCTAGCGGGAGGTGGCACAGATACGCAGTATTTT.

The rearrangement joins TRBV28 to TRBJ2-3; perhaps TRBD2 as D (5 bases). The length of the CDR3 is 13 residues. V lost 3 bases and J lost 9, with 13 bases in between. Germline values: CDR1 MDHEN, CDR2 SYDVKM. CDR3 loop: CASSLKVLVTQYF. The CDR3 coding sequence is TGTGCCAGCAGTTTGAAAGTACTAGTCACGCAGTATTTT. The variable domain in full, completed from reference TRBV28 and TRBJ2-3, reads DVKVTQSSRYLVKRTGEKVFLECVQDMDHENMFWYRQDPGLGLRLIYFSYDVKMKEKGDIPEGYSVSREKKERFSLILESASTNQTSMYLCASSLKVLVTQYFGPGTRLTVL.

This clone was observed a single time. V is TRBV6-1 and J is TRBJ2-1; D may correspond to TRBD1 or TRBD2 (6 bases each). Germline CDR1 reads MNHNS; CDR2 reads SASEGT. This CDR3 has 15 residues. V was trimmed by 6 bases and J by 1 base, leaving 13 bases between them. CDR3 DNA sequence: TGTGCCAGCAGCCCGCCGGGGGCATCCTACAATGAGCAGTTCTTC. This translates into CASSPPGASYNEQFF.

V gene TRBV11-2 combines with J gene TRBJ1-2; D perhaps matches TRBD1 (6 bases). Between the trimmed V and J ends, which lost 3 bases and 1 base, there was a span of 6 bases. Germline V gene lookup returns CDR1 SGHAT and CDR2 FQNNGV. The CDR3 extends over 13 amino acids. The CDR3 DNA is TGTGCCAGCAGCTTCAGGGGTAACTATGGCTACACCTTC. It encodes CASSFRGNYGYTF. Drawing the rest from reference TRBV11-2 and TRBJ1-2, the complete variable domain is EAGVAQSPRYKIIEKRQSVAFWCNPISGHATLYWYQQILGQGPKLLIQFQNNGVVDDSQLPKDRFSAERLKGVDSTLKIQPAKLEDSAVYLCASSFRGNYGYTFGSGTRLTVV.

The V call is TRBV6-6, the J call TRBJ2-7; D call uncertain. Per germline, CDR1 MNHNY and CDR2 SVGAGI (reference sequence). Trimming pared 6 bases from V and 3 bases from J, leaving 6 bases between. The CDR3 extends over 11 amino acids. The CDR3 nucleotides are TGTGCCAGCAGACTCAACTACGAGCAGTACTTC. Its protein product is CASRLNYEQYF.

The chain has TRBV19 and TRBJ2-5; 11 bases agree with TRBD2. Per the germline V gene, CDR1 is LNHDA and CDR2 is SQIVND (reference sequence). The CDR3 loop spans 16 amino acids. J lost 2 bases, V lost 5 bases, and 7 bases had no gene match. The CDR3 reads CASSAWGLAEQETQYF. The CDR3 DNA reads TGTGCCAGTAGTGCGTGGGGACTAGCGGAGCAAGAGACCCAGTACTTC. Together with reference TRBV19 and TRBJ2-5, the CDR3 gives the full variable domain: DGGITQSPKYLFRKEGQNVTLSCEQNLNHDAMYWYRQDPGQGLRLIYYSQIVNDFQKGDIAEGYSVSREKKESFPLTVTSAQKNPTAFYLCASSAWGLAEQETQYFGPGTRLLVL.

This clone has just a few counts. The V gene is TRBV14, the J gene TRBJ2-7; 12 nucleotides match TRBD2. The V gene's germline CDR1 is SGHDN and CDR2 FVKESK. The CDR3 extends over 14 amino acids. The ends lost 2 bases at V and 7 bases at J; junction bases unmatched: 3. The CDR3 nucleotides are TGTGCCAGCAGCCAAAATGGACTAGCGGGAGAGCAGTACTTC. This encodes CASSQNGLAGEQYF.

This clone has more than one count but fewer than ten. V gene TRBV19 combines with J gene TRBJ1-5; tentative D call: TRBD1 (5 bases). This CDR3 contains 15 residues. With 6 bases removed from V and 0 bases from J, the gap between germline ends came to 12 bases. Germline CDR1 and CDR2: LNHDA and SQIVND (reference sequence). DNA for the CDR3: TGTGCCAGTAGCTCCTCAGGGTTTAGCAATCAGCCCCAGCATTTT. Protein product: CASSSSGFSNQPQHF.

V and J are TRBV19 and TRBJ2-1, with TRBD2 as a possible D gene (6 bases). Germline V lookup: CDR1 LNHDA, CDR2 SQIVND (reference sequence). V shed 6 bases and J shed 10 bases, with 16 bases lying between them. The CDR3 has 13 residues. The CDR3 DNA is TGTGCCAGTAGCCTCCCGGGGGTCAGGGAGCAGTTCTTC. It is translated as CASSLPGVREQFF. Looking up the rest from reference TRBV19 and TRBJ2-1 gives the full variable domain: DGGITQSPKYLFRKEGQNVTLSCEQNLNHDAMYWYRQDPGQGLRLIYYSQIVNDFQKGDIAEGYSVSREKKESFPLTVTSAQKNPTAFYLCASSLPGVREQFFGPGTRLTVL.

The chain has TRBV6-1 and TRBJ1-5, with D possibly matching TRBD1 (5 bases). Germline V lookup: CDR1 MNHNS, CDR2 SASEGT. The CDR3 consists of 16 residues. V gave up 1 base and J gave up 2 bases, with 12 bases separating them. The CDR3 nucleotides are TGTGCCAGCAGTGAAGTCAGGGAGTTAGGCAATCAGCCCCAGCATTTT. This codes for CASSEVRELGNQPQHF.

This chain uses TRBV18 with TRBJ1-1; D call uncertain. Germline V gives CDR1 KGHSH, CDR2 LQKENI. CDR3 size: 16 residues. Trimming removed 2 bases at V and 1 base at J, with 14 bases between. The CDR3 reads CASSPGRAWGNTEAFF. The CDR3 nucleotides are TGTGCCAGCTCACCAGGACGGGCCTGGGGGAACACTGAAGCTTTCTTT. Combining the CDR3 with reference TRBV18 and TRBJ1-1 gives the whole variable domain NAGVMQNPRHLVRRRGQEARLRCSPMKGHSHVYWYRQLPEEGLKFMVYLQKENIIDESGMPKERFSAEFPKEGPSILRIQQVVRGDSAAYFCASSPGRAWGNTEAFFGQGTRLTVV.